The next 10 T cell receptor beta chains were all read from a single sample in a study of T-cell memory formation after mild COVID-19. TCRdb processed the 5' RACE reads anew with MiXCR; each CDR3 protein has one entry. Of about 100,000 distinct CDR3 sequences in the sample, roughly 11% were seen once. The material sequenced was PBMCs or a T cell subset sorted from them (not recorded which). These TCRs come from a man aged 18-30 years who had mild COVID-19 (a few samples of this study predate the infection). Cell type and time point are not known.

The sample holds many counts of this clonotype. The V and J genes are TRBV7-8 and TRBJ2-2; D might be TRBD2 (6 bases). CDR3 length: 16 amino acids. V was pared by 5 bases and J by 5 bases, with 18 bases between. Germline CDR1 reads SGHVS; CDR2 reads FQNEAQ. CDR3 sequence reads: CASSRRPGLKTGELFF. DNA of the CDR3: TGTGCCAGCAGCCGAAGACCGGGACTCAAAACCGGGGAGCTGTTTTTT.

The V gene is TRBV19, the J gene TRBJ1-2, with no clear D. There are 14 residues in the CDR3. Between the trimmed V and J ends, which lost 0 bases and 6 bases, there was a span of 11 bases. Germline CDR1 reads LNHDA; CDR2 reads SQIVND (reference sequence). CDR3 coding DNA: TGTGCCAGTAGTATAGATCAGACAATCAATGGCTACACCTTC. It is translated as CASSIDQTINGYTF. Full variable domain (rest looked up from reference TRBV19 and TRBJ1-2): DGGITQSPKYLFRKEGQNVTLSCEQNLNHDAMYWYRQDPGQGLRLIYYSQIVNDFQKGDIAEGYSVSREKKESFPLTVTSAQKNPTAFYLCASSIDQTINGYTFGSGTRLTVV.

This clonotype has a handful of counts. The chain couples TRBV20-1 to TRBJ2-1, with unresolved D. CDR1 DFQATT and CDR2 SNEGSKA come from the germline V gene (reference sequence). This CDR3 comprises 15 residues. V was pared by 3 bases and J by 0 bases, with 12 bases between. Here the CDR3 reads CSARDPFSSYNEQFF. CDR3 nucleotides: TGCAGTGCTAGGGACCCATTTAGCTCCTACAATGAGCAGTTCTTC.

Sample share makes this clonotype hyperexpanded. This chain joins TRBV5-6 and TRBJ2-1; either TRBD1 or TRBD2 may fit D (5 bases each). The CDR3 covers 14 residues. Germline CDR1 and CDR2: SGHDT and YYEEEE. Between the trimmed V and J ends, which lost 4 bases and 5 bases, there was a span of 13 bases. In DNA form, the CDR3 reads TGTGCCAGCAGCCCCGAGGGACGGCACAATGAGCAGTTCTTC. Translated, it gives CASSPEGRHNEQFF.

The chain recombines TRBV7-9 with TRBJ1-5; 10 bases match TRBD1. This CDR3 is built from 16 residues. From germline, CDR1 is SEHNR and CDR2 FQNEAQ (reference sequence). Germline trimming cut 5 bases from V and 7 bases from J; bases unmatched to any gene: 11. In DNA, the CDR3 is TGTGCCAGCAGCGATTACCGGGACAGGGGCGTCCAGCCCCAGCATTTT. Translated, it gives CASSDYRDRGVQPQHF.

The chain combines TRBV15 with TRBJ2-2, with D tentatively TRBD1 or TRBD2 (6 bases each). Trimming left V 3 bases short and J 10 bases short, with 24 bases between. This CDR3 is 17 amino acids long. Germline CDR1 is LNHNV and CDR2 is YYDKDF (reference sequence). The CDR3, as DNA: TGTGCCACCAGCAGCACATCCACCCGGGGGCTGCTCTTGGAGCTGTTTTTT. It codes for CATSSTSTRGLLLELFF.

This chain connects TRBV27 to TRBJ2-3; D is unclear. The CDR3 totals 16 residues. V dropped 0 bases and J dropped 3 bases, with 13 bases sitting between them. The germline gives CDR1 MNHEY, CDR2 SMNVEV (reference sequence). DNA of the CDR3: TGTGCCAGCAGTTTATCCCCCCATCGGTGGACAGATACGCAGTATTTT. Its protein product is CASSLSPHRWTDTQYF.

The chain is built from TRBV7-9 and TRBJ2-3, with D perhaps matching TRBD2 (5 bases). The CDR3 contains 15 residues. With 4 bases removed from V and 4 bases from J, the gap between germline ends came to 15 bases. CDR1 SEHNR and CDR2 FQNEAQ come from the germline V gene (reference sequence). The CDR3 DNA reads TGTGCCAGCAGCTACGACTCGGGGTTCTCAGATACGCAGTATTTT. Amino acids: CASSYDSGFSDTQYF.

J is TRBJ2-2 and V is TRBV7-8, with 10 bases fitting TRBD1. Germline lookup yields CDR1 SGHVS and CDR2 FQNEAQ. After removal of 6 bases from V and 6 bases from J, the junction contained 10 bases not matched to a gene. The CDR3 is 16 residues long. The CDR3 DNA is TGTGCCAGCAGTTTATGGGGGACAGGGGCATCCGGGGAGCTGTTTTTT. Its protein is CASSLWGTGASGELFF.

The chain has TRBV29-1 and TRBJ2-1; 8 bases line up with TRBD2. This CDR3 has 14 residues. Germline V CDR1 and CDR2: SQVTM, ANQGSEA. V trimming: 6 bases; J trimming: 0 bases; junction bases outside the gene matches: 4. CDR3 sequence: CSVVAGYSYNEQFF. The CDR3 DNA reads TGCAGCGTCGTAGCGGGGTACTCCTACAATGAGCAGTTCTTC.